The rows below give T cell receptor beta chains drawn from one sample of a study of blood T cells in healthy people across ages. One entry per CDR3 protein results from TCRdb running MiXCR on the 5' RACE reads. The table includes over 1,500,000 distinct CDR3 sequences, 39% detected once. The specimen was blood. The receptors come from a human donor in good health. Both conserved end residues are part of each CDR3.

>TRBJ2-3|TRBV25-1
CASSDRAKPYHTQYF
>TRBJ2-1|TRBV20-1
CSARGPAGSSYNEQFF
>TRBJ1-2|TRBV4-2
CASSQVAGRNYGYTF
>TRBJ2-5|TRBV6-6
CASGEGRGRETQYF
>TRBJ2-3|TRBV12-3/TRBV12-4
CASHSGGTVDTQYF
>TRBJ2-7|TRBV12-3/TRBV12-4
CASSLGGEYSKYF
>TRBJ2-3|TRBV20-1
CSATTSGGVSDTQYF
>TRBJ2-5|TRBV4-1
CASSQEGSGTQYF
>TRBJ1-2|TRBV4-3
CASSPGAGGALYGYTF
>TRBJ1-5|TRBV5-1
CASSLEPHGNQPQHF
>TRBJ1-2|TRBV2
CASSEQGNSEGYTF
>TRBJ2-7|TRBV7-6
CASNNHRGFLHEQYF
>TRBJ2-3|TRBV29-1
CSVVGGGQGTDTQYF
>TRBJ1-1|TRBV7-9
CASSSNRVSEAFF
>TRBJ1-1|TRBV28
CASSFLTGPMNTEAFF
>TRBJ2-1|TRBV12-3/TRBV12-4
CASRSTGAFYNEQFF
>TRBJ2-1|TRBV5-1
CASLSHASGAYNEQFF
>TRBJ2-1|TRBV20-1
CSASSSGPSYNEQFF
>TRBJ2-5|TRBV20-1
CSARGDASGGSPVWQYF
>TRBJ1-3|TRBV18
CASSATGYSGNTIYF
>TRBJ2-4|TRBV6-2/TRBV6-3
CASSYYITGTDQYF
>TRBJ1-2|TRBV29-1
CSVSGSYGYTF
>TRBJ2-3|TRBV20-1
CSARLAVIDTQYF
>TRBJ2-7|TRBV7-3
CASSLNGGVTYEQYF
>TRBJ2-4|TRBV11-3
CASSLEGSSGDIQYF
>TRBJ2-1|TRBV6-6
CASYRQGINEQFF
>TRBJ1-2|TRBV18
CASSLLGQGGYGYTF
>TRBJ2-1|TRBV4-3
CASSQGRTSGVNEQFF
>TRBJ2-7|TRBV7-9
CASSFSMGQNSYEQYF
>TRBJ1-5|TRBV3-1
CASSQGPPSQPQHF
>TRBJ1-4|TRBV7-9
CASSRIQGAGKLFF
>TRBJ2-1|TRBV12-3/TRBV12-4
CASSPSPIAGGLYEQFF
>TRBJ1-5|TRBV12-3/TRBV12-4
CVSSLSTLNQPQHF
>TRBJ1-5|TRBV28
CAARQGARLDQPQHF
>TRBJ2-7|TRBV5-1
CASSPSSGDYPYEQYF
>TRBJ1-1|TRBV29-1
CSVLKDRDIFEAFF
>TRBJ1-2|TRBV16
CASSQRENYGYTF
>TRBJ2-5|TRBV18
CASSHEARETETQYF
>TRBJ2-6|TRBV2
CASSTTGQGLSGANVLTF
>TRBJ1-4|TRBV4-2
CASSHLLTGRNEKLFF
>TRBJ1-2|TRBV6-5
CASTGGEVYGYTF
>TRBJ1-1|TRBV4-1
CASSQDWGLQDEAFF
>TRBJ2-1|TRBV6-1
CASSPAGQKKEQFF
>TRBJ2-4|TRBV5-8
CASSPKKTGATKNIQYF
>TRBJ2-2|TRBV4-3
CASSQEWPGQGTGELFF